Below are 26 T cell receptor beta chains sequenced from a single sample in a study of T cell repertoires in cytomegalovirus infection. TCRdb reprocessed the reads with MiXCR, giving one entry per CDR3 protein. The sample includes 150,000 to 200,000 distinct CDR3 sequences, over 15% of them seen just once. Sequenced input: CD8+ T cells from PBMCs. The receptors stem from a human donor in good health (CMV status not recorded). Some clones in this sample may be carry-over from other donors' samples.

Only a few counts were recorded for this clonotype. The gene calls are TRBV7-2 and TRBJ2-4, with TRBD1 as a possible D gene (6 bases). CDR1 and CDR2 from the germline V gene are SGHTA and FQGNSA. The CDR3 covers 15 residues. Trimming removed 2 bases at V and 5 bases at J, with 13 bases between. Written as DNA, the CDR3 is TGTGCCAGCAGCTTATTCCAGGGGCTGGAAAACATTCAGTACTTC. Translating gives CASSLFQGLENIQYF.

This clonotype was counted ten times or more. In DNA, the CDR3 is TGTGCCAGCAGCCTATCACAGGGTTACGAGCAGTACTTC. Amino acids: CASSLSQGYEQYF. The chain couples TRBV7-2 to TRBJ2-7, with D tentatively TRBD1 (6 bases). Between the trimmed V and J ends, which lost 5 bases and 4 bases, there was a span of 12 bases. The CDR3 loop spans 13 amino acids. Per germline, CDR1 SGHTA and CDR2 FQGNSA.

This clonotype was seen ten or more times. The rearrangement links TRBV7-2 to TRBJ2-1; the D gene is possibly TRBD1 (5 bases). Looked up from germline, CDR1 is SGHTA and CDR2 is FQGNSA. This CDR3 has 13 residues. CDR3 amino acids: CVSGASSYNEQFF. Written as DNA, the CDR3 is TGTGTATCTGGGGCGAGCTCCTACAATGAGCAGTTCTTC.

This clonotype has more than one count but fewer than ten. This sequence joins TRBV6-1 and TRBJ1-5, with D unresolved. V gave up 6 bases and J gave up 4 bases, with 7 bases separating them. Germline CDR1 reads MNHNS; CDR2 reads SASEGT. The CDR3 is made up of 12 amino acids. Here the CDR3 reads CASRDGNQPQHF. DNA of the CDR3: TGTGCCAGCAGGGACGGGAATCAGCCCCAGCATTTT.

The J gene is TRBJ1-1, the V gene TRBV6-5; D not resolved. The V gene lost 0 bases and the J gene lost 8 bases, with 7 bases spanning the gap. The CDR3 is 12 amino acids. CDR1 and CDR2 from the germline V gene are MNHEY and SVGAGI. CDR3 amino acids: CASSYSGFEAFF. The CDR3 bases are TGTGCCAGCAGTTACTCGGGTTTCGAAGCTTTCTTT.

This clonotype has just a few counts. CDR3 sequence reads: CASSQRTGLIGYTF. In DNA, the CDR3 is TGTGCCAGCAGCCAGAGGACAGGGCTTATCGGCTACACCTTC. This sequence joins TRBV7-8 and TRBJ1-2; TRBD1 aligns across 8 bases. The germline V gene encodes CDR1 SGHVS and CDR2 FQNEAQ. V trimming: 5 bases; J trimming: 8 bases; junction bases outside the gene matches: 10. The CDR3 extends over 14 amino acids.

The rearrangement uses TRBV29-1 and TRBJ1-1; weak D call: TRBD1 (6 bases). This CDR3 comprises 13 residues. From germline, CDR1 is SQVTM and CDR2 ANQGSEA. V was shortened by 3 bases and J by 3 bases, with 11 bases between the two germline ends. In DNA form, the CDR3 reads TGCAGCGTTGACGAGGCAGGGGACACTGAAGCTTTCTTT. Translated: CSVDEAGDTEAFF.

The genes are TRBV19 and TRBJ2-1; 13 bases line up with TRBD2. This CDR3 has 14 amino acids. With 7 bases clipped from V and 9 bases from J, the junction kept 6 bases outside the gene matches. Germline assignment: CDR1 LNHDA and CDR2 SQIVND (reference sequence). In DNA, the CDR3 is TGTGCCAGTACTCTACTAGCGGGAGGGGCTGAGCAGTTCTTC. It specifies CASTLLAGGAEQFF.

The chain carries TRBV7-8 and TRBJ2-7, with TRBD1 matching 7 bases. CDR3 length: 14 amino acids. With 5 bases clipped from V and 1 base from J, the junction kept 5 bases outside the gene matches. The V gene's germline CDR1 is SGHVS and CDR2 FQNEAQ. The CDR3, as DNA: TGTGCCAGCAGCACTTGGACAGGATCCTACGAGCAGTACTTC. Amino acid sequence: CASSTWTGSYEQYF.

This clonotype was detected a few times. The chain recombines TRBV28 with TRBJ2-7; the D is unclear. Germline values: CDR1 MDHEN, CDR2 SYDVKM. There are 14 residues in the CDR3. V dropped 3 bases and J dropped 5 bases, with 14 bases sitting between them. CDR3 coding DNA: TGTGCCAGCAGTTTTCCCCGGACCCGCGACGAGCAGTACTTC. This translates into CASSFPRTRDEQYF. Supplemented by reference TRBV28 and TRBJ2-7, the full variable domain reads DVKVTQSSRYLVKRTGEKVFLECVQDMDHENMFWYRQDPGLGLRLIYFSYDVKMKEKGDIPEGYSVSREKKERFSLILESASTNQTSMYLCASSFPRTRDEQYFGPGTRLTVT.

This clonotype turned up a few times. This rearrangement joins TRBV11-1 to TRBJ2-7; a possible D gene is TRBD1 (6 bases). CDR1 is SGHAT and CDR2 is FQDESV in the germline V gene (reference sequence). The CDR3 runs 13 residues. Trimming left V 5 bases short and J 2 bases short, with 10 bases between. Here the CDR3 DNA reads TGTGCCAGCAGCAAGAGGACAGCCTACGAGCAGTACTTC. Translated, it gives CASSKRTAYEQYF. The whole variable domain, filled in from reference TRBV11-1 and TRBJ2-7, reads EAEVAQSPRYKITEKSQAVAFWCDPISGHATLYWYRQILGQGPELLVQFQDESVVDDSQLPKDRFSAERLKGVDSTLKIQPAELGDSAMYLCASSKRTAYEQYFGPGTRLTVT.

This clonotype came up many times. Here the CDR3 DNA reads TGTGCCAGCAGCTTAGCGCTTTTCCGGACTAGCGTCTACAATGAGCAGTTCTTC. It translates to CASSLALFRTSVYNEQFF. The chain uses TRBV7-8 and TRBJ2-1; TRBD2 matches at 9 bases. Germline lookup yields CDR1 SGHVS and CDR2 FQNEAQ. This CDR3 is 18 amino acids long. J lost 3 bases, V lost 0 bases, and 9 bases had no gene match.

This clonotype occurred a few times. The chain recombines TRBV9 with TRBJ2-1; the match to TRBD2 covers 8 bases. The germline gives CDR1 SGDLS, CDR2 YYNGEE. The CDR3 spans 14 residues. The junction had 3 bases not matched to a gene; V was cut back by 3 bases and J by 4 bases. CDR3 sequence (DNA): TGTGCCAGCAGCGCTAGCGGGCTATACAATGAGCAGTTCTTC. Translated: CASSASGLYNEQFF.

This clonotype occurred a few times. The chain has TRBV28 and TRBJ2-7; perhaps TRBD2 as D (6 bases). Germline V lookup: CDR1 MDHEN, CDR2 SYDVKM. V gave up 6 bases and J gave up 7 bases, with 19 bases separating them. The CDR3 is 14 amino acids. In DNA, the CDR3 is TGTGCCAGCAGACCAAAGGCTGCGGGACGGGAGCAGTACTTC. Its translation is CASRPKAAGREQYF.

In its sample, this clonotype was seen a few times. The V call is TRBV11-2, the J call TRBJ2-7; D is tentatively TRBD1 or TRBD2 (5 bases each). V shed 2 bases and J shed 1 base, with 12 bases lying between them. Per germline, CDR1 SGHAT and CDR2 FQNNGV. The CDR3 is 15 amino acids. CDR3 sequence: CASSLKGTVSYEQYF. The CDR3 nucleotides read TGTGCCAGCAGCTTAAAAGGGACGGTATCCTACGAGCAGTACTTC.

This clonotype was observed at least ten times. The chain is built from TRBV28 and TRBJ2-1; 9 bases match TRBD1. V lost 5 bases and J lost 3; bases outside the gene matches: 2. The germline gives CDR1 MDHEN, CDR2 SYDVKM. The CDR3 spans 14 residues. CDR3: CASSPGQGYNEQFF. DNA for the CDR3: TGTGCCAGCAGTCCGGGACAGGGCTACAATGAGCAGTTCTTC. The variable domain in full, completed from reference TRBV28 and TRBJ2-1, reads DVKVTQSSRYLVKRTGEKVFLECVQDMDHENMFWYRQDPGLGLRLIYFSYDVKMKEKGDIPEGYSVSREKKERFSLILESASTNQTSMYLCASSPGQGYNEQFFGPGTRLTVL.

Note on this clonotype: This may stem from a read error, because a much larger clone lies one nucleotide away. The chain uses TRBV28 and TRBJ2-1; the D is unclear. CDR3 length: 14 residues. Germline lookup yields CDR1 MDHEN and CDR2 SYDVKM. The germline V and J ends were trimmed by 7 bases and 7 bases, with 17 bases remaining between them. CDR3 sequence: CASMLRRIVNEQFF. The CDR3 bases are TGTGCCAGCATGCTTAGGAGAATCGTGAATGAGCAGTTCTTC.

The rearrangement joins TRBV6-5 to TRBJ1-1; TRBD1 aligns across 8 bases. The junction had 6 bases not matched to a gene; V was cut back by 8 bases and J by 4 bases. This CDR3 contains 13 residues. Germline V gene lookup returns CDR1 MNHEY and CDR2 SVGAGI. The CDR3 region is CASRRTGFTEAFF. CDR3 bases: TGTGCCAGCCGCCGGACAGGGTTCACTGAAGCTTTCTTT.

V is TRBV7-2 and J is TRBJ2-1; 10 nucleotides align to TRBD2. The CDR3 extends over 15 amino acids. Germline assignment: CDR1 SGHTA and CDR2 FQGNSA. The ends lost 4 bases at V and 6 bases at J; junction bases unmatched: 6. The CDR3 DNA is TGTGCCAGCAGCTATGGACTAGCGGACTTCAATGAGCAGTTCTTC. Protein: CASSYGLADFNEQFF.

The chain combines TRBV28 with TRBJ2-3, with 10 bases aligning to TRBD1. From germline, CDR1 is MDHEN and CDR2 SYDVKM. The CDR3 length is 16 residues. V trimming: 5 bases; J trimming: 2 bases; junction bases outside the gene matches: 7. Here the CDR3 reads CASSGPGQGYTDTQYF. The DNA for the CDR3 is TGTGCCAGCAGTGGCCCGGGACAGGGGTACACAGATACGCAGTATTTT.

This clonotype was found a few times. This chain connects TRBV28 to TRBJ1-5, with D uncertain. V shed 6 bases and J shed 7 bases, with 10 bases lying between them. The CDR3 covers 12 residues. The germline V gene encodes CDR1 MDHEN and CDR2 SYDVKM. The CDR3 region has the DNA TGTGCCAGCAGCTATAGTTGGCAGCCCCAGCATTTT. This translates into CASSYSWQPQHF.

This chain connects TRBV5-1 to TRBJ1-1; D gene ambiguous. The germline CDR1 and CDR2 sequences are SGHRS and YFSETQ. The CDR3 is 13 residues long. Trimming stripped 4 bases from V and 1 base from J, with 8 bases between. Here the CDR3 reads CASSPWTNTEAFF. The CDR3 nucleotides are TGCGCCAGCAGCCCATGGACGAACACTGAAGCTTTCTTT.

The rearrangement uses TRBV28 and TRBJ1-6, with D perhaps TRBD1 (5 bases). The germline V gene encodes CDR1 MDHEN and CDR2 SYDVKM. The CDR3 is made up of 16 amino acids. V was pared by 2 bases and J by 4 bases, with 12 bases between. CDR3 nucleotides: TGTGCCAGCAGTTTAAAACGCAGGACATATAATTCACCCCTCCACTTT. Amino acid sequence: CASSLKRRTYNSPLHF.

The rearrangement uses TRBV5-5 and TRBJ2-7; TRBD1 is a possible D gene (6 bases). Looked up from germline, CDR1 is SGHKS and CDR2 is YYEKEE (reference sequence). This CDR3 is 15 amino acids long. V was trimmed by 2 bases and J by 6 bases, leaving 18 bases between them. The CDR3 spells CASSFISQGYSEQYF. The CDR3 bases are TGTGCCAGCAGCTTTATCAGTCAGGGGTACTCCGAGCAGTACTTC. The variable domain in full, with the rest retrieved from reference TRBV5-5 and TRBJ2-7, is DAGVTQSPTHLIKTRGQQVTLRCSPISGHKSVSWYQQVLGQGPQFIFQYYEKEERGRGNFPDRFSARQFPNYSSELNVNALLLGDSALYLCASSFISQGYSEQYFGPGTRLTVT.

This clonotype was seen only a few times. J is TRBJ2-7 and V is TRBV7-9, with 9 nucleotides matching TRBD1. This CDR3 contains 15 residues. Unmatched junction bases numbered 7, after V lost 3 bases and J lost 4 bases. Germline loops: CDR1 SEHNR, CDR2 FQNEAQ (reference sequence). CDR3 amino acids: CASSLSDRGRYEQYF. DNA for the CDR3: TGTGCCAGCAGCTTGTCGGACAGGGGAAGGTACGAGCAGTACTTC.

The chain carries TRBV6-2 or TRBV6-3 and TRBJ1-5; a weak D match, TRBD1 (5 bases). Looked up from germline, CDR1 is MNHEY and CDR2 is SVGEGT. The CDR3 extends over 15 amino acids. Trimming removed 5 bases from V and 8 bases from J, with 19 bases in between. The CDR3 nucleotides read TGTGCCAGCAGTACCTCCGGGGGGACTATCGAGCCCCAGCATTTT. This translates into CASSTSGGTIEPQHF.